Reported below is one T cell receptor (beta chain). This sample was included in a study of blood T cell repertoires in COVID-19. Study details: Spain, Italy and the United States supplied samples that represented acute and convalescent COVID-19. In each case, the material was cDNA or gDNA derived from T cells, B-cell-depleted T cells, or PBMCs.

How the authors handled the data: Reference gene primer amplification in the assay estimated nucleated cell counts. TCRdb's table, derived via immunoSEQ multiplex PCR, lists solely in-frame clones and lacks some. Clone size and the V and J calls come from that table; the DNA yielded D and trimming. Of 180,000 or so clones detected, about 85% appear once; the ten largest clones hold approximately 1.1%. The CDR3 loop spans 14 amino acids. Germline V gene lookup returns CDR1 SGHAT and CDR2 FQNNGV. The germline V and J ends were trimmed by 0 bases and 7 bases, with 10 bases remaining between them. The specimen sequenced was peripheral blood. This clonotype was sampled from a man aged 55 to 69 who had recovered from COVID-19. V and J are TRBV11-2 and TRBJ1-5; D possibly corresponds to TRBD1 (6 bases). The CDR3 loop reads CASSLEEGGQPQHF. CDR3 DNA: TGTGCCAGCAGCTTAGAGGAGGGGGGGCAGCCCCAGCATTTT. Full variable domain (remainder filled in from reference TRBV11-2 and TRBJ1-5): EAGVAQSPRYKIIEKRQSVAFWCNPISGHATLYWYQQILGQGPKLLIQFQNNGVVDDSQLPKDRFSAERLKGVDSTLKIQPAKLEDSAVYLCASSLEEGGQPQHFGDGTRLSIL.